Listed below are T cell receptor beta chains from one sample, sequenced in a study of control samples from healthy donors and cancer patients. Assay: immunoSEQ multiplex PCR; the TCRdb copy retains only in-frame clones and omits some. This sample has about 40,000 clones, with 80% to 95% found just once. The sequenced sample was blood. Source of these receptors: a woman between 45 and 60 years old in good health. CDR3s include the opening cysteine and the closing phenylalanine or tryptophan. Each record gives: J gene, clone size, D gene, V gene, CDR3 protein, CDR3 DNA. The D gene is left open where the match is weak. Clone size is stated in some rows and not others, as once, few, many or a class when expanded.

J gene: TRBJ1-5; clone size: -; D gene: -; V gene: TRBV19; CDR3 protein: CASSITGGNQPQHF; CDR3 DNA: TGTGCCAGTAGTATAACGGGAGGGAATCAGCCCCAGCATTTT
J gene: TRBJ2-1; clone size: -; D gene: TRBD2; V gene: TRBV12-3/TRBV12-4; CDR3 protein: CASSGTSNEQFF; CDR3 DNA: TGTGCCAGCAGTGGGACTAGCAATGAGCAGTTCTTC
J gene: TRBJ1-1; clone size: -; D gene: -; V gene: TRBV19; CDR3 protein: CASSKVSVGTEAFF; CDR3 DNA: TGTGCCAGTAGTAAGGTCTCGGTGGGCACTGAAGCTTTCTTT
J gene: TRBJ1-5; clone size: -; D gene: -; V gene: TRBV25-1; CDR3 protein: CASGAGNNQPQHF; CDR3 DNA: TGTGCCAGCGGCGCAGGGAACAATCAGCCCCAGCATTTT
J gene: TRBJ2-5; clone size: few; D gene: TRBD2; V gene: TRBV6-5; CDR3 protein: CASSYLRGGLQETQYF; CDR3 DNA: TGTGCCAGCAGTTACTTGCGGGGGGGTCTCCAAGAGACCCAGTACTTC
J gene: TRBJ1-2; clone size: -; D gene: TRBD1; V gene: TRBV28; CDR3 protein: CASSFPGQGAVGYTF; CDR3 DNA: TGTGCCAGCAGTTTCCCCGGACAGGGGGCAGTCGGCTACACCTTC
J gene: TRBJ1-3; clone size: -; D gene: TRBD1; V gene: TRBV6-5; CDR3 protein: CASRSTGNTIYF; CDR3 DNA: TGTGCCAGCAGGTCGACAGGGAACACCATATATTTT
J gene: TRBJ1-6; clone size: -; D gene: -; V gene: TRBV28; CDR3 protein: CASSSLRARDSPLHF; CDR3 DNA: TGTGCCAGCAGCTCCTTGAGGGCCAGAGATTCACCCCTCCACTTT
J gene: TRBJ1-6; clone size: -; D gene: -; V gene: TRBV28; CDR3 protein: CASSLLGGSYSPLHF; CDR3 DNA: TGTGCCAGCAGTTTATTAGGGGGATCCTATTCACCCCTCCACTTT
J gene: TRBJ1-1; clone size: -; D gene: -; V gene: TRBV3-1/TRBV3-2; CDR3 protein: CASSQIRTVNTEAFF; CDR3 DNA: TGTGCCAGCAGCCAGATAAGGACGGTGAACACTGAAGCTTTCTTT
J gene: TRBJ2-6; clone size: -; D gene: -; V gene: TRBV29-1; CDR3 protein: CSVRGLSGANVLTF; CDR3 DNA: TGCAGCGTTCGGGGACTTTCTGGGGCCAACGTCCTGACTTTC
J gene: TRBJ2-3; clone size: -; D gene: TRBD2; V gene: TRBV28; CDR3 protein: CASSRSGGERTDTQYF; CDR3 DNA: TGTGCCAGCAGCCGTAGCGGGGGGGAACGCACAGATACGCAGTATTTT
J gene: TRBJ2-1; clone size: -; D gene: -; V gene: TRBV7-2; CDR3 protein: CASSLFSGNEQFF; CDR3 DNA: TGTGCCAGCAGCTTATTTTCCGGCAATGAGCAGTTCTTC
J gene: TRBJ1-3; clone size: -; D gene: TRBD1; V gene: TRBV7-8; CDR3 protein: CASSFQGAGGNTIYF; CDR3 DNA: TGTGCCAGCAGCTTCCAGGGGGCGGGAGGAAACACCATATATTTT
J gene: TRBJ1-1; clone size: -; D gene: -; V gene: TRBV23-1; CDR3 protein: CASSRGDLPLNTEAFF; CDR3 DNA: TGCGCCAGCAGTCGAGGGGACCTCCCGTTGAACACTGAAGCTTTCTTT
J gene: TRBJ2-5; clone size: -; D gene: -; V gene: TRBV12-5; CDR3 protein: CASGLDAGAGTQYF; CDR3 DNA: TGTGCTAGTGGTTTGGACGCAGGGGCGGGGACCCAGTACTTC
J gene: TRBJ2-5; clone size: -; D gene: -; V gene: TRBV29-1; CDR3 protein: CSAEGQGRGPEKTQYF; CDR3 DNA: TGCAGCGCCGAGGGGCAGGGTCGGGGCCCAGAGAAGACCCAGTACTTC
J gene: TRBJ1-1; clone size: few; D gene: -; V gene: TRBV7-2; CDR3 protein: CASTFTGGGTEAFF; CDR3 DNA: TGTGCCAGCACCTTCACGGGAGGGGGTACTGAAGCTTTCTTT
J gene: TRBJ1-6; clone size: -; D gene: TRBD1; V gene: TRBV2; CDR3 protein: CASRTTGVGSPLHF; CDR3 DNA: TGTGCCAGCAGGACGACAGGGGTTGGGTCACCCCTCCACTTT
J gene: TRBJ2-6; clone size: -; D gene: TRBD2; V gene: TRBV29-1; CDR3 protein: CSVERLAGAPGANVLTF; CDR3 DNA: TGCAGCGTAGAGCGGCTAGCGGGGGCCCCTGGGGCCAACGTCCTGACTTTC
J gene: TRBJ1-5; clone size: once; D gene: -; V gene: TRBV5-1; CDR3 protein: CASSPGGFSNQPQHF; CDR3 DNA: TGCGCCAGCAGCCCCGGGGGCTTTAGCAATCAGCCCCAGCATTTT
J gene: TRBJ2-7; clone size: -; D gene: -; V gene: TRBV6-5; CDR3 protein: CASLRQGPSYEQYF; CDR3 DNA: TGTGCCAGCCTACGGCAGGGGCCCTCCTACGAGCAGTACTTC
J gene: TRBJ1-2; clone size: -; D gene: TRBD1; V gene: TRBV6-2/TRBV6-3; CDR3 protein: CASSGTGGFDTYGYTF; CDR3 DNA: TGTGCCAGCAGTGGGACAGGGGGATTCGATACTTATGGCTACACCTTC
J gene: TRBJ1-2; clone size: once; D gene: -; V gene: TRBV3-1/TRBV3-2; CDR3 protein: CASSHERGDYGYTF; CDR3 DNA: TGTGCCAGCAGCCACGAACGGGGTGACTATGGCTACACCTTC
J gene: TRBJ2-3; clone size: -; D gene: -; V gene: TRBV6-4; CDR3 protein: CASSARTDGTDTQYF; CDR3 DNA: TGTGCCAGCAGTGCCCGGACAGATGGGACAGATACGCAGTATTTT
J gene: TRBJ1-5; clone size: -; D gene: -; V gene: TRBV4-1; CDR3 protein: CASSQDRRGDQPQHF; CDR3 DNA: TGCGCCAGCAGCCAAGACCGCAGGGGAGATCAGCCCCAGCATTTT
J gene: TRBJ2-3; clone size: -; D gene: -; V gene: TRBV5-1; CDR3 protein: CASSELSTDTQYF; CDR3 DNA: TGCGCCAGCAGCGAGCTAAGCACAGATACGCAGTATTTT
J gene: TRBJ2-3; clone size: -; D gene: -; V gene: TRBV7-2; CDR3 protein: CASSLAAGSTDTQYF; CDR3 DNA: TGTGCCAGCAGCTTAGCGGCGGGGAGCACAGATACGCAGTATTTT
J gene: TRBJ2-1; clone size: -; D gene: -; V gene: TRBV12-3/TRBV12-4; CDR3 protein: CASRNPPREEQFF; CDR3 DNA: TGTGCCAGCAGGAACCCCCCCCGGGAGGAGCAGTTCTTC
J gene: TRBJ2-7; clone size: -; D gene: TRBD1; V gene: TRBV6-1; CDR3 protein: CASREAGTGAYEQYF; CDR3 DNA: TGTGCCAGCAGGGAAGCCGGGACAGGGGCCTACGAGCAGTACTTC
J gene: TRBJ1-1; clone size: -; D gene: TRBD1; V gene: TRBV28; CDR3 protein: CASNGQGNTEAFF; CDR3 DNA: TGTGCCAGCAACGGACAGGGGAACACTGAAGCTTTCTTT
J gene: TRBJ1-2; clone size: -; D gene: TRBD1; V gene: TRBV7-2; CDR3 protein: CASSLTGTGAYGYTF; CDR3 DNA: TGTGCCAGCAGCTTGACCGGGACAGGGGCCTATGGCTACACCTTC
J gene: TRBJ1-1; clone size: -; D gene: -; V gene: TRBV25-1; CDR3 protein: CASSERGGYRENTEAFF; CDR3 DNA: TGTGCCAGCAGTGAAAGAGGCGGGTACAGGGAGAACACTGAAGCTTTCTTT
J gene: TRBJ2-3; clone size: -; D gene: TRBD1; V gene: TRBV7-8; CDR3 protein: CASSLGAGGFADTQYF; CDR3 DNA: TGTGCCAGCAGCTTAGGCGCAGGGGGCTTCGCAGATACGCAGTATTTT
J gene: TRBJ2-7; clone size: -; D gene: TRBD1; V gene: TRBV5-1; CDR3 protein: CASSFGQGQGSYEQYF; CDR3 DNA: TGCGCCAGCAGCTTCGGACAGGGCCAGGGGTCCTACGAGCAGTACTTC
J gene: TRBJ2-7; clone size: -; D gene: -; V gene: TRBV21-1; CDR3 protein: CASSKGGEQYF; CDR3 DNA: TGTGCCAGCAGCAAAGGAGGCGAGCAGTACTTC
J gene: TRBJ1-3; clone size: -; D gene: TRBD1; V gene: TRBV6-5; CDR3 protein: CASSYSRQGPGNTIYF; CDR3 DNA: TGTGCCAGCAGTTACTCGAGACAGGGACCTGGAAACACCATATATTTT
J gene: TRBJ2-3; clone size: -; D gene: -; V gene: TRBV5-1; CDR3 protein: CASSLVGTGADTQYF; CDR3 DNA: TGCGCCAGCAGCTTGGTGGGGACTGGGGCAGATACGCAGTATTTT
J gene: TRBJ2-3; clone size: -; D gene: TRBD2; V gene: TRBV5-1; CDR3 protein: CASSALGGGLAGTTDTQYF; CDR3 DNA: TGCGCCAGCAGCGCCTTAGGAGGGGGACTAGCGGGAACCACAGATACGCAGTATTTT